This TCR beta chain was captured in a study of T cell responses to AZD1222 COVID-19 vaccine. Findings and caveats of the study: Nearly half of unique spike-specific TCRs reportedly avoided B.1.351 and B.1.1.7 mutated regions. Donor demographics were predominantly white British with a female majority; clonal diversity may be underestimated. Two AZD1222 administrations were followed by greater Spike-specific TCR breadth and depth.

About this clone itself: Antigen: not known.

Only in-frame clones appear in the TCRdb table, and some are missing; sequencing was by immunoSEQ multiplex PCR. Here the sample spans under 200,000 clones, around nine tenths being singletons. Looked up from germline, CDR1 is SGHNT and CDR2 is YENEEA. The V gene lost 0 bases and the J gene lost 2 bases, with 9 bases spanning the gap. There are 15 residues in the CDR3. V is TRBV11-3 and J is TRBJ2-3; D is undetermined. Source: peripheral blood, taken 28 days after the second dose of the MenACWY control vaccine. This TCR was sampled from an adult who received the MenACWY meningococcal vaccine as a control. The CDR3 is CASSLDGWDTDTQYF. DNA for the CDR3: TGTGCCAGCAGCTTAGATGGCTGGGACACAGATACGCAGTATTTT.